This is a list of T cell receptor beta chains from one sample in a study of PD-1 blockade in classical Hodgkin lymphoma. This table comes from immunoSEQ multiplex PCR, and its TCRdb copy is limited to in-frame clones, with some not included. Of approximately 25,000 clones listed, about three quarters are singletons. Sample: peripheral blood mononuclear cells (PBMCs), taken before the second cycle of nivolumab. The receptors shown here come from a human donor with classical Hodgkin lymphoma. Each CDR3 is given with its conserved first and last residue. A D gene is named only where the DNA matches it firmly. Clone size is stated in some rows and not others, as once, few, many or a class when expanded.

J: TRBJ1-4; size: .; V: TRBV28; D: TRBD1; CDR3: CATARGRRNNEKLFF; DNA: TGTGCCACAGCCAGGGGGCGAAGAAATAATGAAAAACTGTTTTTT
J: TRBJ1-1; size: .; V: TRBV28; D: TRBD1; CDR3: CASSYSGQGKTEAFF; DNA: TGTGCCAGCAGTTATTCAGGACAGGGAAAAACTGAAGCTTTCTTT
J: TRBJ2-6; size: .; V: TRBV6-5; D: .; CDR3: CASSYWGKSGANVLTF; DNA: TGTGCCAGCAGTTACTGGGGCAAAAGTGGGGCCAACGTCCTGACTTTC
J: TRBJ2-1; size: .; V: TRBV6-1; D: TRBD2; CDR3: CASSGPGLAGWGYNEQFF; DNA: TGTGCCAGCAGTGGGCCGGGACTAGCGGGATGGGGCTACAATGAGCAGTTCTTC
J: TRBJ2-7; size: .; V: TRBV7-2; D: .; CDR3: CASSLGTGRYEQYF; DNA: TGTGCCAGCAGCTTAGGAACAGGGCGTTACGAGCAGTACTTC
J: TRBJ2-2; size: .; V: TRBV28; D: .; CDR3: CASRLGARGTGELFF; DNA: TGTGCCAGCAGATTAGGCGCCCGGGGCACCGGGGAGCTGTTTTTT
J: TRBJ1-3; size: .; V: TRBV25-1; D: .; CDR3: CASSLLSSGNTIYF; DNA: TGTGCCAGCAGTTTACTTTCCTCTGGAAACACCATATATTTT
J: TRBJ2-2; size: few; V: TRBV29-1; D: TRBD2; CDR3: CSVDMSSGRNTGELFF; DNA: TGCAGCGTTGATATGTCCAGCGGGAGGAACACCGGGGAGCTGTTTTTT
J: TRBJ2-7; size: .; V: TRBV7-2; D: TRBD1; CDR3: CASSLDRGAHEQYF; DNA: TGTGCCAGCAGCTTAGACAGGGGTGCCCACGAGCAGTACTTC
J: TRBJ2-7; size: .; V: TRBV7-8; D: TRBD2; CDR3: CATSPRGTSSYEQYF; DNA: TGTGCCACCTCCCCCCGCGGGACTAGCTCCTACGAGCAGTACTTC
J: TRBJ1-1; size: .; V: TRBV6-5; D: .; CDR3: CASSYSGETGTEAFF; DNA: TGTGCCAGCAGTTACTCAGGGGAGACGGGCACTGAAGCTTTCTTT
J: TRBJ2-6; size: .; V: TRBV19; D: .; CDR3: CASSNLQGSGANVLTF; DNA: TGTGCCAGTAGTAACTTACAGGGCTCTGGGGCCAACGTCCTGACTTTC
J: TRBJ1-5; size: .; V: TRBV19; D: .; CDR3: CASSIGRRGNQPQHF; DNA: TGTGCCAGTAGTATAGGGCGGCGGGGGAATCAGCCCCAGCATTTT
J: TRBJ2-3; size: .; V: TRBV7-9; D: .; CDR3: CASSLGWAGPQTTDTQYF; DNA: TGTGCCAGCAGCTTGGGATGGGCGGGACCCCAGACCACAGATACGCAGTATTTT
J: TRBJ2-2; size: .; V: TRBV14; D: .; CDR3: CASSQLGMRELFF; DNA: TGTGCCAGCAGCCAACTGGGTATGCGGGAGCTGTTTTTT
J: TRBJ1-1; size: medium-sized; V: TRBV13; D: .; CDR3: CASSRTENTEAFF; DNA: TGTGCCAGCAGCCGTACAGAGAACACTGAAGCTTTCTTT
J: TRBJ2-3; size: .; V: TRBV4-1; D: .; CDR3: CASRSRERATDTQYF; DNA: TGCGCCAGCAGAAGTCGGGAACGGGCCACAGATACGCAGTATTTT
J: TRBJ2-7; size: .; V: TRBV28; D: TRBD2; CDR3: CASSRGTSGTTYEQYF; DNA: TGTGCCAGCAGTAGAGGGACTAGCGGGACTACCTACGAGCAGTACTTC
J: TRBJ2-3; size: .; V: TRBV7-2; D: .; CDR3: CASSRSTDTQYF; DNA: TGTGCCAGCAGCCGCAGCACAGATACGCAGTATTTT
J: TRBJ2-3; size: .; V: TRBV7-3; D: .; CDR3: CASSLTGSGLSTDTQYF; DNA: TGTGCCAGCAGCTTAACAGGTAGCGGACTAAGCACAGATACGCAGTATTTT
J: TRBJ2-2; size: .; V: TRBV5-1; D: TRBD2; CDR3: CASSLLRETGELFF; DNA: TGCGCCAGCAGCTTACTGCGGGAGACCGGGGAGCTGTTTTTT
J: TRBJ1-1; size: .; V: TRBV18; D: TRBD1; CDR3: CASSRTGAGAFF; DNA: TGTGCCAGCTCACGAACAGGGGCGGGAGCTTTCTTT
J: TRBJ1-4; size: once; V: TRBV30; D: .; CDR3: CAWSGTAAYGKLFF; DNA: TGTGCCTGGAGCGGAACCGCCGCTTATGGAAAACTGTTTTTT
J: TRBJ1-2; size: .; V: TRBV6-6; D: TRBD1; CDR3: CASSYGGQGGGYTF; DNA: TGTGCCAGCAGTTACGGGGGACAGGGAGGAGGCTACACCTTC
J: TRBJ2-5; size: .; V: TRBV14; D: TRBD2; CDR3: CASSQDTRLAGLQETQYF; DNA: TGTGCCAGCAGCCAAGATACGAGACTAGCGGGACTTCAAGAGACCCAGTACTTC
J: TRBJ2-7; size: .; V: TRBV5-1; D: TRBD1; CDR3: CASSLARTGERVGYYEQYF; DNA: TGCGCCAGCAGCTTGGCCCGGACAGGGGAAAGAGTCGGCTACTACGAGCAGTACTTC
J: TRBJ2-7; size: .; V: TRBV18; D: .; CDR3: CASSNGHGAYEQYF; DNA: TGTGCCAGCTCTAACGGACACGGAGCCTACGAGCAGTACTTC
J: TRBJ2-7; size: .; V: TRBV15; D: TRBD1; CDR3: CATSSMDRAYEQYF; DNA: TGTGCCACCAGCAGCATGGACAGGGCCTACGAGCAGTACTTC
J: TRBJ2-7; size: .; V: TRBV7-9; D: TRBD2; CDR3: CASSSGTSGSYEQYF; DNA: TGTGCCAGCAGCTCCGGGACTAGCGGGAGCTACGAGCAGTACTTC
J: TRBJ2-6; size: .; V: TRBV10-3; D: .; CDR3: CAISGAYLNGANVLTF; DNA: TGTGCCATCAGTGGTGCGTATCTTAATGGGGCCAACGTCCTGACTTTC
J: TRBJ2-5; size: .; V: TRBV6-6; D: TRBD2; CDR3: CASSYGLAGGSETQYF; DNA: TGTGCCAGCAGTTACGGGCTAGCGGGAGGAAGCGAGACCCAGTACTTC
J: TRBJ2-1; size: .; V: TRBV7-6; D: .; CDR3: CASSPASGVDEQFF; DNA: TGTGCCAGCAGCCCCGCCTCGGGTGTAGATGAGCAGTTCTTC
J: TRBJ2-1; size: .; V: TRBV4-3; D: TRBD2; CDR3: CASSQGGSGRGSYNEQFF; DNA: TGCGCCAGCAGCCAAGGGGGTAGCGGGAGGGGTTCCTACAATGAGCAGTTCTTC
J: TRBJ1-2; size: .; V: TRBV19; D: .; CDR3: CASTPGPLYGYTF; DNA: TGTGCCAGTACCCCCGGACCCCTCTATGGCTACACCTTC
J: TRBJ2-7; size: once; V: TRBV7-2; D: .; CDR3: CASSLRNTYEQYF; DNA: TGTGCCAGCAGCTTAAGGAATACCTACGAGCAGTACTTC
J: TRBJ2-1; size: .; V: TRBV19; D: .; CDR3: CASGRSYNEQFF; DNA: TGTGCCAGTGGGCGTTCCTACAATGAGCAGTTCTTC
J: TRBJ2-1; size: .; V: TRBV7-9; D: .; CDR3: CASSLRDQYNEQFF; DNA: TGTGCCAGCAGCTTAAGGGACCAATACAATGAGCAGTTCTTC
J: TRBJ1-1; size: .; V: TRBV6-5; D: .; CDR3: CASSYIGLTNTEAFF; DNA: TGTGCCAGCAGTTACATCGGCCTGACAAACACTGAAGCTTTCTTT
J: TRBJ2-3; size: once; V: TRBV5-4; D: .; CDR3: CATTSGTSTDTQYF; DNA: TGTGCCACCACAAGCGGAACTAGCACAGATACGCAGTATTTT
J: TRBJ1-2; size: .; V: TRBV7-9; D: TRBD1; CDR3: CASSFKPGQGSYTF; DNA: TGTGCCAGCAGCTTTAAACCGGGACAGGGAAGCTACACCTTC
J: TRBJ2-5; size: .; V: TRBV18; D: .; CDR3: CASSPLPGPETQYF; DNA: TGTGCCAGCTCACCACTTCCGGGTCCGGAGACCCAGTACTTC
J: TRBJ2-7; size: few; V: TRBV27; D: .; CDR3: CASSRRQAPLREQYF; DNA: TGTGCCAGCAGCCGTCGACAGGCGCCACTACGGGAGCAGTACTTC
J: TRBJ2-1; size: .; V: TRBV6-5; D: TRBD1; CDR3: CASSYRGTGYGEQFF; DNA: TGTGCCAGCAGTTACCGCGGGACAGGTTACGGTGAGCAGTTCTTC
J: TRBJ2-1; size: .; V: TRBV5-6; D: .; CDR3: CASGSARSSYNEQFF; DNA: TGTGCCAGCGGATCCGCGCGGAGCTCCTACAATGAGCAGTTCTTC
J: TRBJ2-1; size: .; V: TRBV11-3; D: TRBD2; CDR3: CASSPSGGRDEQFF; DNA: TGTGCCAGCAGCCCTTCGGGGGGTAGGGATGAGCAGTTCTTC
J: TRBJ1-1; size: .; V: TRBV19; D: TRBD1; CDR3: CASSMGQEDTEAFF; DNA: TGTGCCAGTAGTATGGGACAGGAGGACACTGAAGCTTTCTTT
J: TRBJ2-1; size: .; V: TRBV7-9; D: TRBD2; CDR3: CASSLASASGYYNEQFF; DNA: TGTGCCAGCAGCTTAGCCTCGGCTAGCGGATATTACAATGAGCAGTTCTTC
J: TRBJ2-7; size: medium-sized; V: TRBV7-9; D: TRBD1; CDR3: CASSNRGYEQYF; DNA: TGTGCCAGCAGCAACAGGGGTTACGAGCAGTACTTC
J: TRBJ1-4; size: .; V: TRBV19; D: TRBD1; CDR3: CASSIDPGQVTTPTNEKLFF; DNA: TGTGCCAGTAGTATAGACCCGGGACAGGTCACGACCCCAACTAATGAAAAACTGTTTTTT
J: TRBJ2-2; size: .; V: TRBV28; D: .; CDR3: CASSPSWQEVGELFF; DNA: TGTGCCAGCAGTCCTTCGTGGCAGGAGGTGGGGGAGCTGTTTTTT
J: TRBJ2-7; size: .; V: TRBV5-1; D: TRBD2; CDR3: CASSLLTSGNYEQYF; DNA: TGCGCCAGCAGCTTGTTGACTAGCGGGAACTACGAGCAGTACTTC
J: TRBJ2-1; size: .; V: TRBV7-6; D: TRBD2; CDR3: CASSLSSGISWEQFF; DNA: TGTGCCAGCAGCTTATCTAGCGGGATTAGTTGGGAGCAGTTCTTC
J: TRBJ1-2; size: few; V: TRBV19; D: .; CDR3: CASSIGTSGTAAYGYTF; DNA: TGTGCCAGTAGTATTGGAACCTCCGGGACGGCGGCGTATGGCTACACCTTC